This paragraph covers one T cell receptor (beta chain) sequence. Its target is unknown. The CDR3 extends over 16 amino acids. Germline values: CDR1 KGHSH, CDR2 LQKENI. V lost 2 bases, J lost 0 bases, and 10 bases lay in between. The sample belongs to a study of cytomegalovirus exposure and HLA in healthy donors. Study-wide results and limits: The majority of TCR sequences were rare, yet some public TCRs appeared in many donors. Researchers had no immune exposure information except CMV serostatus available. Later on, an analysis tied around 17,000 TCR beta sequences to HLA alleles at 0.05 false discovery rate. TCR beta V- and J-gene trimming was later associated with a missense DCLRE1C variant.

The PCR contained 60 Vbeta and 13 Jbeta primers. The assay was immunoSEQ multiplex PCR, and TCRdb's table has in-frame clones only and misses some. The profile shows some 160,000 clones, about 85% of them singletons. The receptor comes from a man aged 25 to 45 in good health and CMV-seropositive. The chain couples TRBV18 to TRBJ2-2, with no clear D. Specimen: PBMCs. The chain's CDR3 is CASSPLLGPNTGELFF. CDR3 nucleotides: TGTGCCAGCTCACCATTGTTGGGCCCGAACACCGGGGAGCTGTTTTTT. The full variable domain, its missing parts supplied by reference TRBV18 and TRBJ2-2, is NAGVMQNPRHLVRRRGQEARLRCSPMKGHSHVYWYRQLPEEGLKFMVYLQKENIIDESGMPKERFSAEFPKEGPSILRIQQVVRGDSAAYFCASSPLLGPNTGELFFGEGSRLTVL.